These 28 T cell receptor beta chains originate from one sample sequenced in a study of Ad26.COV2.S vaccination and SARS-CoV-2 variants. Sample treatment: 19 received Ad26.COV2.S at low or high dose, single or two shots; about 5 received placebo; per-sample allocation not given. Vaccine and placebo recipients were sampled on day 63 after the first injection. The data were produced by immunoSEQ multiplex PCR, yet TCRdb's version contains in-frame clones alone and is incomplete. The sample shows 350,000 to 400,000 clones, around nine tenths of them seen only once. The sample consisted of peripheral blood, taken in a trial of Ad26.COV2.S vaccine versus placebo. These receptor sequences come from a person aged 18-65 years who received the Ad26.COV2.S COVID-19 vaccine or a placebo.

The V call is TRBV3-1 (or the pseudogene TRBV3-2), the J call TRBJ1-2; D unclear. Trimming removed 6 bases from V and 4 bases from J, with 15 bases in between. CDR3 length: 14 amino acids. Germline CDR1 reads LGHDT; CDR2 reads YNNKEL (reference sequence). The CDR3 nucleotides are TGTGCCAGCAGACCAGACCGTGGCCCCTATGGCTACACCTTC. Translation: CASRPDRGPYGYTF.

This clone appeared a few times. At the DNA level, this CDR3 is encoded by other sequences in the same sample as well. The chain carries TRBV7-2 and TRBJ1-1; 7 positions agree with TRBD1. The CDR3 consists of 13 residues. Germline assignment: CDR1 SGHTA and CDR2 FQGNSA. V was clipped by 3 bases and J by 3 bases; unmatched bases: 1. CDR3 in DNA: TGTGCCAGCAGCTTTACAGGGGACACTGAAGCTTTCTTT. This translates into CASSFTGDTEAFF.

The V and J genes are TRBV19 and TRBJ1-2; D remains ambiguous. CDR3 length: 14 amino acids. The germline CDR1 and CDR2 sequences are LNHDA and SQIVND (reference sequence). V gave up 7 bases and J gave up 4 bases, with 16 bases separating them. Here the CDR3 DNA reads TGTGCCAGTATTTCTTATGGAGAGAGCTATGGCTACACCTTC. This codes for CASISYGESYGYTF. The full variable domain, with the rest looked up from reference TRBV19 and TRBJ1-2, is DGGITQSPKYLFRKEGQNVTLSCEQNLNHDAMYWYRQDPGQGLRLIYYSQIVNDFQKGDIAEGYSVSREKKESFPLTVTSAQKNPTAFYLCASISYGESYGYTFGSGTRLTVV.

The chain links TRBV6-5 to TRBJ2-7; TRBD1 agrees at 11 bases. The CDR3 consists of 15 residues. With 2 bases clipped from V and 6 bases from J, the junction kept 6 bases outside the gene matches. Germline CDR1 and CDR2: MNHEY and SVGAGI. In DNA form, the CDR3 reads TGTGCCAGCAGTTACAGCGGACAGGGGGCCAGCGAGCAGTACTTC. The encoded protein is CASSYSGQGASEQYF.

The V and J genes are TRBV3-1 (or the pseudogene TRBV3-2) and TRBJ1-5; unclear D gene. The CDR3 has 14 residues. V lost 0 bases and J lost 4, with 7 bases in between. Germline CDR1 and CDR2: LGHDT and YNNKEL (reference sequence). The CDR3 DNA reads as TGTGCCAGCAGCCAAGATTTGGCAAATCAGCCCCAGCATTTT. As protein: CASSQDLANQPQHF.

This sequence joins TRBV4-3 and TRBJ2-5; TRBD1 aligns across 7 bases. The CDR3 consists of 14 residues. V lost 4 bases, J lost 5 bases, and 7 bases stayed unmatched. Germline-derived CDR1 and CDR2 are LGHNA and YSLEER. The CDR3 sequence is CASSRTGVGETQYF. The CDR3 DNA reads TGCGCCAGCAGCCGCACAGGGGTTGGGGAGACCCAGTACTTC.

The rearrangement joins TRBV20-1 to TRBJ2-3, with no clear D. The ends were cut back, 5 bases at V and 1 base at J, with 7 bases in the middle. The CDR3 loop spans 12 amino acids. The germline gives CDR1 DFQATT, CDR2 SNEGSKA (reference sequence). Here the CDR3 reads CSAGGGTDTQYF. The CDR3 DNA reads TGCAGTGCTGGTGGGGGCACAGATACGCAGTATTTT.

The chain carries TRBV2 and TRBJ1-4; D uncertain. The CDR3 has 15 residues. Looked up from germline, CDR1 is SNHLY and CDR2 is FYNNEI. With 7 bases removed from V and 4 bases from J, the gap between germline ends came to 16 bases. The CDR3 loop reads CASILGGPHNEKLFF. CDR3 nucleotide sequence: TGTGCCAGCATCCTAGGAGGGCCGCATAATGAAAAACTGTTTTTT.

The rearrangement links TRBV19 to TRBJ2-7; 9 nucleotides agree with TRBD2. J gave up 0 bases and V 7 bases, and 10 bases lay outside the gene matches. CDR3 size: 16 residues. Germline values: CDR1 LNHDA, CDR2 SQIVND (reference sequence). The CDR3 loop is CASTPVAGVNSYEQYF. DNA of the CDR3: TGTGCCAGTACCCCCGTAGCGGGGGTCAACTCCTACGAGCAGTACTTC.

The chain uses TRBV5-4 and TRBJ2-1, with TRBD2 matching over 12 bases. V lost 1 base and J lost 9; bases outside the gene matches: 8. This CDR3 is 16 amino acids long. The germline gives CDR1 SGHNT, CDR2 YYREEE (reference sequence). The CDR3 DNA follows: TGTGCCAGCAGCTTGCCCCCTAGCGGGGGGGCATGTGAGCAGTTCTTC. Encoded protein: CASSLPPSGGACEQFF.

This clone was recorded a few times. The chain carries TRBV3-1 (or the pseudogene TRBV3-2) and TRBJ1-6; TRBD1 matches at 11 bases. The CDR3 consists of 17 residues. From germline, CDR1 is LGHDT and CDR2 YNNKEL (reference sequence). The V and J ends lost 2 bases and 9 bases, in that order; junction bases with no gene match: 9. CDR3 DNA: TGTGCCAGCAGCCAAAAAACCCCGGGACAGGGGGGTTCACCCCTCCACTTT. Translated, it gives CASSQKTPGQGGSPLHF.

The chain's CDR3 is CASSRSNTEAFF. The CDR3 region has the DNA TGCGCCAGCAGTAGGTCGAACACTGAAGCTTTCTTT. This chain connects TRBV5-1 to TRBJ1-1; D is unclear. CDR3 length: 12 residues. From germline, CDR1 is SGHRS and CDR2 YFSETQ. Trimming took 5 bases from V and 1 from J, leaving 6 bases between them.

This chain joins TRBV30 and TRBJ1-1, with a weak D call TRBD1 (5 bases). Trimming stripped 0 bases from V and 10 bases from J, with 12 bases between. The germline gives CDR1 GTSNPN, CDR2 SVGIG (reference sequence). This CDR3 is built from 12 residues. CDR3 in amino acids: CAWSVSGAGAFF. The CDR3 coding sequence is TGTGCCTGGAGTGTATCCGGGGCAGGAGCTTTCTTT.

The CDR3 loop reads CASSVGDPSYEQYF. Written as DNA, the CDR3 is TGTGCCAGCAGCGTCGGGGACCCCTCCTACGAGCAGTACTTC. The rearrangement links TRBV5-4 to TRBJ2-7; possibly TRBD1 or TRBD2 for D (5 bases each). CDR1 and CDR2 from the germline V gene are SGHNT and YYREEE (reference sequence). Trimming took 4 bases from V and 0 from J, leaving 11 bases between them. The CDR3 has 14 residues.

This rearrangement joins TRBV10-3 to TRBJ1-5; D remains ambiguous. Germline-derived CDR1 and CDR2 are ENHRY and SYGVKD. V shed 0 bases and J shed 1 base, with 4 bases lying between them. The CDR3 has 14 amino acids. This CDR3 reads CAISESGSNQPQHF. The CDR3, as DNA: TGTGCCATCAGTGAGTCTGGAAGCAATCAGCCCCAGCATTTT.

The chain recombines TRBV6-5 with TRBJ2-2; D not certain. CDR1 and CDR2 (germline): MNHEY, SVGAGI. The V end was cut by 7 bases, the J end by 7 bases, with 13 bases between. CDR3 length: 13 residues. In DNA, the CDR3 is TGTGCCAGCACCGCTATTAATGGCGGGGAGCTGTTTTTT. Its protein is CASTAINGGELFF.

The J gene is TRBJ1-1, the V gene TRBV6-5; D perhaps matches TRBD1 (5 bases). The length of the CDR3 is 12 residues. Trimming took 9 bases from V and 1 from J, leaving 9 bases between them. Germline CDR1 MNHEY, CDR2 SVGAGI. CDR3 loop: CASRTQNTEAFF. In nucleotides, the CDR3 is TGTGCCAGTCGGACACAGAACACTGAAGCTTTCTTT.

V and J are TRBV5-6 and TRBJ1-4; D is possibly TRBD1 (5 bases). V gave up 1 base and J gave up 5 bases, with 12 bases separating them. In germline, CDR1 is SGHDT, CDR2 YYEEEE. This CDR3 spans 15 amino acids. CDR3 sequence (DNA): TGTGCCAGCAGCTTGTGGGGGGTCCGAAATGAAAAACTGTTTTTT. It translates to CASSLWGVRNEKLFF.

The chain links TRBV11-2 to TRBJ1-3; perhaps TRBD1 as D (6 bases). The V end lost 9 bases, the J end lost 0 bases, and 18 bases lay between the germline ends. CDR1 and CDR2 from the germline V gene are SGHAT and FQNNGV. The CDR3 extends over 16 amino acids. Written as DNA, the CDR3 is TGTGCCAGTCGCGGGGGTTGGGGGCGCTCTGGAAACACCATATATTTT. Protein product: CASRGGWGRSGNTIYF.

J is TRBJ2-3 and V is TRBV29-1, with D maybe TRBD2 (7 bases). This CDR3 has 15 amino acids. V was trimmed by 5 bases and J by 3 bases, leaving 18 bases between them. The V gene's germline CDR1 is SQVTM and CDR2 ANQGSEA. CDR3 sequence: CSVIRGGSGTDTQYF. CDR3 coding DNA: TGCAGCGTTATAAGGGGGGGGAGCGGTACAGATACGCAGTATTTT.

The chain recombines TRBV11-3 with TRBJ1-1; unclear D gene. V was pared by 5 bases and J by 1 base, with 8 bases between. This CDR3 is 13 amino acids long. CDR1 is SGHNT and CDR2 is YENEEA in the germline V gene. CDR3 in DNA: TGTGCCAGCAGCCCCGACCAGAACACTGAAGCTTTCTTT. Translation gives CASSPDQNTEAFF.

The rearrangement links TRBV19 to TRBJ2-2; unclear D gene. This CDR3 is built from 17 residues. In germline, CDR1 is LNHDA, CDR2 SQIVND (reference sequence). Trimming took 5 bases from V and 5 from J, leaving 21 bases between them. The DNA of the CDR3 is TGTGCCAGTAGTTCCCGGGCTCTCGGATTACGGACCGGGGAGCTGTTTTTT. This translates into CASSSRALGLRTGELFF. The complete variable domain, with remaining parts taken from reference TRBV19 and TRBJ2-2, reads DGGITQSPKYLFRKEGQNVTLSCEQNLNHDAMYWYRQDPGQGLRLIYYSQIVNDFQKGDIAEGYSVSREKKESFPLTVTSAQKNPTAFYLCASSSRALGLRTGELFFGEGSRLTVL.

The genes are TRBV7-8 and TRBJ2-3; 7 positions agree with TRBD1. With V trimmed by 4 bases and J by 5 bases, 0 bases remained unmatched. There are 12 residues in the CDR3. Germline values: CDR1 SGHVS, CDR2 FQNEAQ. The CDR3 here is CASSSGGDTQYF. The CDR3 region has the DNA TGTGCCAGCAGCTCAGGGGGAGATACGCAGTATTTT.

The chain recombines TRBV7-9 with TRBJ2-1; no firm D call. Germline V gene data show CDR1 as SEHNR and CDR2 as FQNEAQ (reference sequence). Trimming removed 1 base from V and 9 bases from J, with 7 bases in between. The CDR3 sequence is 12 residues long. DNA for the CDR3: TGTGCCAGCAGCTTAGTCGGCATTGAGCAGTTCTTC. It yields the protein CASSLVGIEQFF.

J is TRBJ2-5 and V is TRBV30; D possibly uses TRBD1 or TRBD2 (5 bases each). This CDR3 comprises 14 residues. Germline V gives CDR1 GTSNPN, CDR2 SVGIG (reference sequence). Trimming cost V 3 bases and J 4 bases, with 15 bases left between them. The CDR3 reads CAWRHRDRAETQYF. In DNA form, the CDR3 reads TGTGCCTGGAGGCACCGGGACCGTGCAGAGACCCAGTACTTC.

V is TRBV27 and J is TRBJ1-2; 10 bases are a match to TRBD1. CDR3 size: 15 residues. Per germline, CDR1 MNHEY and CDR2 SMNVEV (reference sequence). Trimming cost V 6 bases and J 5 bases; bases outside gene matches: 9. The CDR3 reads CASRGGTGEFYGYTF. The DNA for the CDR3 is TGTGCCAGCAGAGGTGGGACAGGGGAATTTTATGGCTACACCTTC.

This clone was seen many times. V and J are TRBV3-1 (or the pseudogene TRBV3-2) and TRBJ1-1; no reliable D call. The CDR3 runs 14 residues. Trimming pared 4 bases from V and 4 bases from J, leaving 13 bases between. Looked up from germline, CDR1 is LGHDT and CDR2 is YNNKEL (reference sequence). The CDR3 is CASSRQGPGTEAFF. The CDR3 nucleotides read TGTGCCAGCAGCCGTCAAGGGCCGGGCACTGAAGCTTTCTTT.

The genes are TRBV11-2 and TRBJ2-1; 14 nucleotides line up with TRBD2. This CDR3 has 18 residues. Germline CDR1 is SGHAT and CDR2 is FQNNGV. The V and J ends lost 1 base and 1 base, in that order; junction bases with no gene match: 3. Here the CDR3 reads CASSLGLAGGRSYNEQFF. The CDR3 DNA follows: TGTGCCAGCAGCTTAGGACTAGCGGGGGGGCGTTCCTACAATGAGCAGTTCTTC.